This is a list of T cell receptor beta chains from one sample in a study of T cell responses to AZD1222 COVID-19 vaccine. Profiled with immunoSEQ multiplex PCR; TCRdb holds only in-frame clones, not every one. The sample shows 110,000 or so clones, approximately 90% of them seen only once. The sequences come from peripheral blood, collected on day 0 of AZD1222 vaccination. These receptors were obtained from an adult in good health. Both conserved end residues are part of each CDR3. Not all rows give a size; the values are once, few, many and, for expanded clones, a class.

v_call: TRBV7-6; clone_size: .; cdr3_length: 13; j_call: TRBJ1-3; cdr3_aa: CASRGYSGNTIYF
v_call: TRBV7-2; clone_size: .; cdr3_length: 16; j_call: TRBJ2-7; cdr3_aa: CASSAWTGPSSYEQYF
v_call: TRBV4-1; clone_size: .; cdr3_length: 16; j_call: TRBJ2-7; cdr3_aa: CASSHLFQGSYREQYF
v_call: TRBV19; clone_size: .; cdr3_length: 18; j_call: TRBJ2-2; cdr3_aa: CASSMVAGASTGTGELFF
v_call: TRBV6-1; clone_size: .; cdr3_length: 15; j_call: TRBJ1-2; cdr3_aa: CASSDRDRVVHGYTF
v_call: TRBV5-1; clone_size: .; cdr3_length: 14; j_call: TRBJ1-1; cdr3_aa: CASRLGQANTEAFF
v_call: TRBV5-4; clone_size: .; cdr3_length: 16; j_call: TRBJ2-4; cdr3_aa: CASSLDLGGAKNIQYF
v_call: TRBV24-1; clone_size: .; cdr3_length: 13; j_call: TRBJ2-7; cdr3_aa: CATSDSTRGEQYF
v_call: TRBV5-6; clone_size: .; cdr3_length: 15; j_call: TRBJ2-2; cdr3_aa: CASSLTGITTGELFF
v_call: TRBV21-1; clone_size: once; cdr3_length: 15; j_call: TRBJ1-4; cdr3_aa: CASSRPGQPNEKLFF
v_call: TRBV19; clone_size: .; cdr3_length: 14; j_call: TRBJ2-3; cdr3_aa: CASKSGTGSDTQYF
v_call: TRBV4-2; clone_size: .; cdr3_length: 13; j_call: TRBJ1-1; cdr3_aa: CASSQQGREQAFF
v_call: TRBV5-7; clone_size: .; cdr3_length: 15; j_call: TRBJ2-5; cdr3_aa: CASSFGNREGETQYF
v_call: TRBV10-3; clone_size: .; cdr3_length: 16; j_call: TRBJ1-5; cdr3_aa: CAISESGGAIGQPQHF
v_call: TRBV6-5; clone_size: .; cdr3_length: 16; j_call: TRBJ2-1; cdr3_aa: CASSYSRRGRTHEQFF
v_call: TRBV11-2; clone_size: .; cdr3_length: 13; j_call: TRBJ2-1; cdr3_aa: CASGGDRGSEQFF
v_call: TRBV6-5; clone_size: .; cdr3_length: 15; j_call: TRBJ1-3; cdr3_aa: CASSTTVDPGNTIYF
v_call: TRBV5-6; clone_size: once; cdr3_length: 13; j_call: TRBJ1-2; cdr3_aa: CASSFGQGHGYTF
v_call: TRBV28; clone_size: .; cdr3_length: 19; j_call: TRBJ1-3; cdr3_aa: CASSPGQGVISPAGNTIYF
v_call: TRBV4-1; clone_size: .; cdr3_length: 18; j_call: TRBJ1-2; cdr3_aa: CASSPRGAGTGNNYGYTF
v_call: TRBV11-3; clone_size: .; cdr3_length: 13; j_call: TRBJ2-1; cdr3_aa: CAVQKSSYNEQFF
v_call: TRBV15; clone_size: .; cdr3_length: 16; j_call: TRBJ2-2; cdr3_aa: CATSKSGGVGTGELFF
v_call: TRBV14; clone_size: .; cdr3_length: 17; j_call: TRBJ2-6; cdr3_aa: CASSQDGHASGANVLTF
v_call: TRBV10-2; clone_size: .; cdr3_length: 14; j_call: TRBJ1-1; cdr3_aa: CASREAGTGTEAFF
v_call: TRBV15; clone_size: .; cdr3_length: 14; j_call: TRBJ1-3; cdr3_aa: CATSIAQAGNTIYF
v_call: TRBV29-1; clone_size: .; cdr3_length: 14; j_call: TRBJ2-1; cdr3_aa: CSVAGRTSYNEQFF
v_call: TRBV6-5; clone_size: .; cdr3_length: 13; j_call: TRBJ1-2; cdr3_aa: CASTLGDYYGYTF
v_call: TRBV28; clone_size: .; cdr3_length: 16; j_call: TRBJ1-1; cdr3_aa: CASSFPRQGGKGEAFF
v_call: TRBV2; clone_size: .; cdr3_length: 17; j_call: TRBJ2-7; cdr3_aa: CASSYSTGTTSSYEQYF
v_call: TRBV27; clone_size: once; cdr3_length: 15; j_call: TRBJ1-2; cdr3_aa: CASSSQDRGIHGYTF
v_call: TRBV5-1; clone_size: .; cdr3_length: 19; j_call: TRBJ2-7; cdr3_aa: CASSLALAGLRPGGREQYF
v_call: TRBV5-6; clone_size: .; cdr3_length: 15; j_call: TRBJ2-7; cdr3_aa: CASSEAGTGFSEQYF
v_call: TRBV19; clone_size: .; cdr3_length: 17; j_call: TRBJ1-6; cdr3_aa: CASSIGNRRSYNSPLHF